Listed below are T cell receptor beta chains from one sample, sequenced in a study of T cell repertoires in aging, cancer and after chemotherapy. TCRdb ran MiXCR on the multiplex PCR reads and lists one entry per CDR3 protein. The sample has several thousand distinct CDR3 sequences; approximately 28% are singletons. Sequencing was done on a sample of blood. All receptors come from a human donor with a blood cancer. Both conserved end residues are part of each CDR3. The D gene is left open where the match is weak. Rows may omit the clone size; those that give it use once, few, many or a size class.

clone size: NA
V gene: TRBV14
D gene: NA
J gene: TRBJ2-4
CDR3 protein: CASSQDPTGWIYIQYF
CDR3 DNA: TGTGCCAGCAGCCAAGATCCCACAGGGTGGATCTACATTCAGTACTTC

clone size: NA
V gene: TRBV5-1
D gene: TRBD2
J gene: TRBJ2-3
CDR3 protein: CASSFWTSGDRTDTQYF
CDR3 DNA: TGCGCCAGCAGCTTCTGGACTAGCGGGGACCGCACAGATACGCAGTATTTT

clone size: NA
V gene: TRBV6-1
D gene: TRBD1
J gene: TRBJ2-7
CDR3 protein: CASSELQGATYEQYF
CDR3 DNA: TGTGCCAGCAGTGAACTACAGGGGGCTACCTACGAGCAGTACTTC

clone size: NA
V gene: TRBV5-1
D gene: NA
J gene: TRBJ2-5
CDR3 protein: CASSLYWAGAETQYF
CDR3 DNA: TGCGCCAGCAGCTTGTATTGGGCGGGGGCAGAGACCCAGTACTTC

clone size: once
V gene: TRBV7-9
D gene: TRBD1
J gene: TRBJ2-7
CDR3 protein: CASSETGGAGYEQYF
CDR3 DNA: TGCGCCAGCAGCGAAACAGGGGGCGCTGGCTACGAGCAGTACTTC

clone size: NA
V gene: TRBV2
D gene: NA
J gene: TRBJ2-5
CDR3 protein: CASSGRGLETQYF
CDR3 DNA: TGTGCCAGCAGTGGTCGGGGGCTTGAGACCCAGTACTTC

clone size: NA
V gene: TRBV18
D gene: TRBD1
J gene: TRBJ2-1
CDR3 protein: CASVRDRGVNEQFF
CDR3 DNA: TGTGCCAGCGTCCGGGACAGGGGGGTTAATGAGCAGTTCTTC

clone size: NA
V gene: TRBV12-3/TRBV12-4
D gene: NA
J gene: TRBJ1-2
CDR3 protein: CASSKREEGNGYTF
CDR3 DNA: TGTGCCAGCAGCAAAAGGGAAGAGGGGAATGGCTACACCTTC

clone size: few
V gene: TRBV6-2/TRBV6-3
D gene: NA
J gene: TRBJ2-3
CDR3 protein: CASSRIRTGDTQYF
CDR3 DNA: TGTGCCAGCAGCCGGATCCGGACGGGTGATACGCAGTATTTT

clone size: large
V gene: TRBV29-1
D gene: TRBD2
J gene: TRBJ2-3
CDR3 protein: CSVEPGGQDTQYF
CDR3 DNA: TGCAGCGTTGAACCGGGGGGGCAAGATACGCAGTATTTT

clone size: NA
V gene: TRBV12-3/TRBV12-4
D gene: NA
J gene: TRBJ2-7
CDR3 protein: CASSPTEPGRDEQYF
CDR3 DNA: TGTGCCAGCAGTCCAACCGAACCGGGTAGGGACGAGCAGTACTTC

clone size: once
V gene: TRBV29-1
D gene: TRBD2
J gene: TRBJ2-5
CDR3 protein: CSVDGLAGGQETQYF
CDR3 DNA: TGCAGCGTTGATGGACTAGCGGGGGGCCAAGAGACCCAGTACTTC

clone size: NA
V gene: TRBV6-5
D gene: TRBD1
J gene: TRBJ2-7
CDR3 protein: CANSLGTGIYYEQYF
CDR3 DNA: TGTGCCAACAGTTTGGGGACAGGGATTTACTACGAGCAGTACTTC

clone size: NA
V gene: TRBV5-4
D gene: NA
J gene: TRBJ1-4
CDR3 protein: CASSSSLRDRDEKLFF
CDR3 DNA: TGTGCCAGCAGCTCCTCACTCCGGGACCGCGATGAAAAACTGTTTTTT

clone size: medium-sized
V gene: TRBV27
D gene: NA
J gene: TRBJ2-5
CDR3 protein: CASRTYREGGTQYF
CDR3 DNA: TGTGCCAGCCGAACCTACAGGGAAGGTGGGACCCAGTACTTC

clone size: medium-sized
V gene: TRBV12-3/TRBV12-4
D gene: NA
J gene: TRBJ2-5
CDR3 protein: CASSLATGSVRQETQYF
CDR3 DNA: TGTGCCAGCAGTTTAGCGACGGGGTCAGTTCGACAAGAGACCCAGTACTTC

clone size: medium-sized
V gene: TRBV27
D gene: TRBD1
J gene: TRBJ2-3
CDR3 protein: CASSSEGQGTDTQYF
CDR3 DNA: TGTGCCAGCAGTTCAGAGGGACAGGGCACAGATACGCAGTATTTT

clone size: medium-sized
V gene: TRBV6-5
D gene: TRBD1
J gene: TRBJ1-2
CDR3 protein: CASSYGKDRGYTF
CDR3 DNA: TGTGCCAGCAGTTACGGGAAGGACAGGGGCTACACCTTC

clone size: NA
V gene: TRBV7-9
D gene: TRBD2
J gene: TRBJ2-7
CDR3 protein: CASSLELAGTYEQYF
CDR3 DNA: TGTGCCAGCAGCTTAGAACTAGCGGGAACCTACGAGCAGTACTTC

clone size: large
V gene: TRBV29-1
D gene: NA
J gene: TRBJ2-6
CDR3 protein: CSVGGGGAAGANVLTF
CDR3 DNA: TGCAGCGTTGGAGGAGGGGGCGCGGCTGGGGCCAACGTCCTGACTTTC

clone size: medium-sized
V gene: TRBV29-1
D gene: TRBD1
J gene: TRBJ1-1
CDR3 protein: CSVENRGRNTEAFF
CDR3 DNA: TGCAGCGTAGAGAACAGGGGGCGGAACACTGAAGCTTTCTTT

clone size: NA
V gene: TRBV7-6
D gene: NA
J gene: TRBJ2-7
CDR3 protein: CASSLADSYEQYF
CDR3 DNA: TGTGCCAGCAGCTTAGCAGACTCCTACGAGCAGTACTTC

clone size: few
V gene: TRBV6-6
D gene: NA
J gene: TRBJ1-4
CDR3 protein: CASREIGGNEKLFF
CDR3 DNA: TGTGCCAGCAGAGAGATTGGAGGCAATGAAAAACTGTTTTTT

clone size: medium-sized
V gene: TRBV19
D gene: TRBD1
J gene: TRBJ1-2
CDR3 protein: CASRTGVYGYTF
CDR3 DNA: TGTGCCAGTAGAACAGGGGTCTATGGCTACACCTTC

clone size: once
V gene: TRBV29-1
D gene: TRBD2
J gene: TRBJ2-1
CDR3 protein: CSVALAGGNEQFF
CDR3 DNA: TGCAGCGTTGCGCTAGCGGGGGGCAATGAGCAGTTCTTC

clone size: few
V gene: TRBV30
D gene: NA
J gene: TRBJ1-2
CDR3 protein: CASRIGSNYGYTF
CDR3 DNA: TGTGCCTCGAGAATTGGTTCTAACTATGGCTACACCTTC

clone size: NA
V gene: TRBV7-6
D gene: TRBD1
J gene: TRBJ1-1
CDR3 protein: CASSATGTTEAFF
CDR3 DNA: TGTGCCAGCAGCGCGACAGGGACCACTGAAGCTTTCTTT

clone size: NA
V gene: TRBV7-9
D gene: TRBD2
J gene: TRBJ2-1
CDR3 protein: CASSNPTSGGGYNEQFF
CDR3 DNA: TGTGCCAGCAGCAACCCAACTAGCGGGGGGGGGTACAATGAGCAGTTCTTC

clone size: NA
V gene: TRBV6-4
D gene: TRBD2
J gene: TRBJ2-3
CDR3 protein: CASSVSGGTTDTQYF
CDR3 DNA: TGTGCCAGCAGTGTTAGCGGGGGGACCACAGATACGCAGTATTTT

clone size: once
V gene: TRBV7-3
D gene: TRBD1
J gene: TRBJ2-2
CDR3 protein: CASSQTGLGTGELFF
CDR3 DNA: TGTGCCAGCAGCCAGACAGGGCTTGGCACCGGGGAGCTGTTTTTT

clone size: NA
V gene: TRBV5-6
D gene: TRBD1
J gene: TRBJ1-3
CDR3 protein: CASISLRTGAGNTIYF
CDR3 DNA: TGTGCCAGCATCTCCCTCAGGACAGGGGCTGGAAACACCATATATTTT

clone size: medium-sized
V gene: TRBV19
D gene: NA
J gene: TRBJ1-6
CDR3 protein: CASSINGQDNSPLHF
CDR3 DNA: TGTGCCAGTAGTATCAATGGGCAAGATAATTCACCCCTCCACTTT

clone size: once
V gene: TRBV12-3/TRBV12-4
D gene: NA
J gene: TRBJ1-2
CDR3 protein: CASSLGAAANYVYTF
CDR3 DNA: TGTGCCAGCAGTTTAGGGGCAGCTGCTAACTATGTCTACACCTTC

clone size: NA
V gene: TRBV6-5
D gene: NA
J gene: TRBJ1-6
CDR3 protein: CASSYFPDGSSYNSPLHF
CDR3 DNA: TGTGCCAGCAGTTATTTCCCGGACGGGAGCTCCTATAATTCACCCCTCCACTTT

clone size: NA
V gene: TRBV5-1
D gene: NA
J gene: TRBJ1-4
CDR3 protein: CASSLAGRGDEKLFF
CDR3 DNA: TGCGCCAGCAGCTTAGCGGGCCGCGGGGATGAAAAACTGTTTTTT

clone size: once
V gene: TRBV21-1
D gene: NA
J gene: TRBJ1-5
CDR3 protein: CASSGGAYCNQPQHF
CDR3 DNA: TGTGCCAGCAGTGGAGGGGCATATTGCAATCAGCCCCAGCATTTT

clone size: medium-sized
V gene: TRBV19
D gene: TRBD1
J gene: TRBJ1-5
CDR3 protein: CASTPAGGGQPQHF
CDR3 DNA: TGTGCCAGTACCCCGGCAGGGGGCGGTCAGCCCCAGCATTTT

clone size: NA
V gene: TRBV11-3
D gene: NA
J gene: TRBJ2-1
CDR3 protein: CASSLEGGLSYNEQFF
CDR3 DNA: TGTGCCAGCAGCTTAGAGGGGGGTCTCTCCTACAATGAGCAGTTCTTC

clone size: medium-sized
V gene: TRBV19
D gene: TRBD1
J gene: TRBJ1-1
CDR3 protein: CASSRTGQMVAEAFF
CDR3 DNA: TGTGCCAGTAGTAGAACGGGACAGATGGTGGCTGAAGCTTTCTTT

clone size: few
V gene: TRBV15
D gene: TRBD1
J gene: TRBJ1-2
CDR3 protein: CATSRGLSGQDENYGYTF
CDR3 DNA: TGTGCCACCAGCAGAGGGCTGTCAGGACAGGACGAGAACTATGGCTACACCTTC

clone size: NA
V gene: TRBV4-2
D gene: TRBD1
J gene: TRBJ1-1
CDR3 protein: CASRGVLFNTEAFF
CDR3 DNA: TGCGCCAGCAGGGGGGTACTCTTTAACACTGAAGCTTTCTTT

clone size: large
V gene: TRBV29-1
D gene: NA
J gene: TRBJ2-1
CDR3 protein: CSVGLGPEQFF
CDR3 DNA: TGCAGCGTGGGGCTGGGGCCTGAGCAGTTCTTC

clone size: few
V gene: TRBV6-5
D gene: TRBD2
J gene: TRBJ2-1
CDR3 protein: CASSRQGLAGVFF
CDR3 DNA: TGTGCCAGCAGTCGACAGGGACTAGCGGGGGTTTTCTTC

clone size: NA
V gene: TRBV4-2
D gene: NA
J gene: TRBJ1-3
CDR3 protein: CASSQDGGAGGNTIYF
CDR3 DNA: TGTGCCAGCAGCCAAGATGGGGGGGCAGGGGGAAACACCATATATTTT

clone size: NA
V gene: TRBV20-1
D gene: TRBD2
J gene: TRBJ2-7
CDR3 protein: CSAGRANGGVYEQYF
CDR3 DNA: TGCAGTGCGGGGCGGGCTAACGGGGGGGTCTACGAGCAGTACTTC

clone size: few
V gene: TRBV7-6
D gene: NA
J gene: TRBJ2-7
CDR3 protein: CASSETVGGEQYF
CDR3 DNA: TGTGCCAGCAGCGAAACGGTAGGGGGCGAGCAGTACTTC

clone size: medium-sized
V gene: TRBV19
D gene: TRBD2
J gene: TRBJ2-1
CDR3 protein: CATGRAGVSYNEQFF
CDR3 DNA: TGTGCCACCGGACGAGCGGGGGTATCCTACAATGAGCAGTTCTTC

clone size: NA
V gene: TRBV14
D gene: TRBD2
J gene: TRBJ2-2
CDR3 protein: CASSQGPGGPTPGELFF
CDR3 DNA: TGTGCCAGCAGCCAAGGTCCGGGGGGACCAACACCCGGGGAGCTGTTTTTT

clone size: NA
V gene: TRBV19
D gene: NA
J gene: TRBJ1-2
CDR3 protein: CASSIVSTGNYGYTF
CDR3 DNA: TGTGCCAGTAGTATAGTCTCGACTGGGAACTATGGCTACACCTTC

clone size: few
V gene: TRBV6-4
D gene: TRBD2
J gene: TRBJ2-3
CDR3 protein: CASSDGGADTQYF
CDR3 DNA: TGTGCCAGCAGTGACGGGGGGGCAGATACGCAGTATTTT

clone size: few
V gene: TRBV5-1
D gene: NA
J gene: TRBJ1-2
CDR3 protein: CASRSSRGYTF
CDR3 DNA: TGCGCCAGCAGATCATCGAGGGGCTACACCTTC

clone size: NA
V gene: TRBV29-1
D gene: NA
J gene: TRBJ2-7
CDR3 protein: CSVEERNNGGSYEQYF
CDR3 DNA: TGCAGCGTTGAAGAAAGGAATAACGGGGGCTCCTACGAGCAGTACTTC

clone size: medium-sized
V gene: TRBV15
D gene: NA
J gene: TRBJ2-3
CDR3 protein: CATSRGLARTDTQYF
CDR3 DNA: TGTGCCACCAGCAGGGGTCTAGCCCGCACAGATACGCAGTATTTT

clone size: NA
V gene: TRBV6-2/TRBV6-3
D gene: NA
J gene: TRBJ1-2
CDR3 protein: CASSPDRLNYGYTF
CDR3 DNA: TGTGCCAGCAGCCCGGACAGATTAAACTATGGCTACACCTTC

clone size: few
V gene: TRBV6-5
D gene: TRBD1
J gene: TRBJ1-4
CDR3 protein: CASSNTGDNEKLFF
CDR3 DNA: TGTGCCAGCAGTAATACAGGGGACAATGAAAAACTGTTTTTT

clone size: NA
V gene: TRBV27
D gene: TRBD1
J gene: TRBJ2-7
CDR3 protein: CASSKSGGTGGYEQYF
CDR3 DNA: TGTGCCAGCAGCAAATCCGGAGGGACAGGGGGCTACGAGCAGTACTTC

clone size: few
V gene: TRBV6-4
D gene: TRBD2
J gene: TRBJ2-1
CDR3 protein: CASSEGGGAEEQFF
CDR3 DNA: TGTGCCAGCAGTGAAGGCGGGGGGGCTGAGGAGCAGTTCTTC